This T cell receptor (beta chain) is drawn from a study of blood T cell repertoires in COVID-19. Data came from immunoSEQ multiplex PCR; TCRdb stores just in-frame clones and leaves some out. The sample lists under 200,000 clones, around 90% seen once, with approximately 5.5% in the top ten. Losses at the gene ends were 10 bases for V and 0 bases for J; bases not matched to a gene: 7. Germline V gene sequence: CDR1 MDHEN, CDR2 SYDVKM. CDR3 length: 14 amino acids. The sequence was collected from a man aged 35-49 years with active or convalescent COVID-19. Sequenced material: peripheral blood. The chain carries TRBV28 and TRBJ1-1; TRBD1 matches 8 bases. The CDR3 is CAIDRGSLNTEAFF. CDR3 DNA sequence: TGTGCCATCGACAGGGGCTCGCTGAACACTGAAGCTTTCTTT.